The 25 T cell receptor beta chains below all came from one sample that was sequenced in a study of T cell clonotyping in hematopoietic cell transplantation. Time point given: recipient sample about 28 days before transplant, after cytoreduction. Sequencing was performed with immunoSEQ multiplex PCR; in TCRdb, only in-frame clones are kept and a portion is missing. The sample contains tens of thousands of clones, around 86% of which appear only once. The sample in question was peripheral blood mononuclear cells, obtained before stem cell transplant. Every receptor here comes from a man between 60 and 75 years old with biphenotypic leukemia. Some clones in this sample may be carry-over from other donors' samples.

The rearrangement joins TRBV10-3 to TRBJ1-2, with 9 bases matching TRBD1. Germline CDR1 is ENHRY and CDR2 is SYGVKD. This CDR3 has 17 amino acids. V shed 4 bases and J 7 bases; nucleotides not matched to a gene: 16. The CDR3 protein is CAISGGTGPIGSSGYTF. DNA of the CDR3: TGTGCCATCAGTGGGGGGACAGGGCCCATTGGCTCTTCTGGCTACACCTTC.

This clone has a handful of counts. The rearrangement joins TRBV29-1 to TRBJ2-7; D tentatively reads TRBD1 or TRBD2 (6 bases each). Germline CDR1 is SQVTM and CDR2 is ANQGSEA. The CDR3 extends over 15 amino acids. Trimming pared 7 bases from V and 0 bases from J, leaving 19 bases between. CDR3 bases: TGCAGCGGCAGGGGATGCGGGACCCACTCCTACGAGCAGTACTTC. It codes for CSGRGCGTHSYEQYF.

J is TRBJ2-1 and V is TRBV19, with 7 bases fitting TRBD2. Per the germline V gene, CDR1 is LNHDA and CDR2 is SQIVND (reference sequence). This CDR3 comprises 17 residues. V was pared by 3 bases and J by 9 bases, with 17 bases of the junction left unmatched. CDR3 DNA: TGTGCCAGTAGTATCGGTAATGGTGGGGAGGGGAGAGCTGAGCAGTTCTTC. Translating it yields CASSIGNGGEGRAEQFF. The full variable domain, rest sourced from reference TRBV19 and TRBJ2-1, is DGGITQSPKYLFRKEGQNVTLSCEQNLNHDAMYWYRQDPGQGLRLIYYSQIVNDFQKGDIAEGYSVSREKKESFPLTVTSAQKNPTAFYLCASSIGNGGEGRAEQFFGPGTRLTVL.

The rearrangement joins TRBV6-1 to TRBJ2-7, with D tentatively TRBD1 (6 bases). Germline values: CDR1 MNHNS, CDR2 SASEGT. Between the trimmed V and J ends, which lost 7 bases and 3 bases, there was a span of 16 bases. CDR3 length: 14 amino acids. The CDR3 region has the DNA TGTGCCAGCATAAGTAGGACAGACTACTACGAGCAGTACTTC. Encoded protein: CASISRTDYYEQYF.

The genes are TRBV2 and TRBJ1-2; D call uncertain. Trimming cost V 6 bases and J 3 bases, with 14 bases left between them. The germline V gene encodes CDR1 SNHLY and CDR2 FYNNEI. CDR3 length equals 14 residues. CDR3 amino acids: CASRDQEGHYGYTF. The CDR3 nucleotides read TGTGCCAGCAGGGATCAAGAAGGCCACTATGGCTACACCTTC.

The CDR3 loop reads CASSADTDTQYF. CDR3 bases: TGTGCCAGTAGCGCCGACACAGATACGCAGTATTTT. The chain has TRBV19 and TRBJ2-3; D is undetermined. V lost 6 bases and J lost 2, with 6 bases in between. The CDR3 runs to 12 residues. Germline CDR1 is LNHDA and CDR2 is SQIVND (reference sequence).

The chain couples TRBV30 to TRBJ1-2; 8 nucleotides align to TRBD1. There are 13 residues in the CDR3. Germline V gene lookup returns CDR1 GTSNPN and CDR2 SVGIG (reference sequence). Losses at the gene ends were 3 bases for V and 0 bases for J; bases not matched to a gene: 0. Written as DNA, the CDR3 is TGTGCCTGGAGGGACAGGGCTAACTATGGCTACACCTTC. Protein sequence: CAWRDRANYGYTF.

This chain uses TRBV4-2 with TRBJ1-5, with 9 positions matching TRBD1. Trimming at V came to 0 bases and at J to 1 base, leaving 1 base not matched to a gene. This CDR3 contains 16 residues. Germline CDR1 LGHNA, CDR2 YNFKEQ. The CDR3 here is CASSQDDRGSNQPQHF. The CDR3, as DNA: TGTGCCAGCAGCCAAGACGACAGGGGGAGCAATCAGCCCCAGCATTTT.

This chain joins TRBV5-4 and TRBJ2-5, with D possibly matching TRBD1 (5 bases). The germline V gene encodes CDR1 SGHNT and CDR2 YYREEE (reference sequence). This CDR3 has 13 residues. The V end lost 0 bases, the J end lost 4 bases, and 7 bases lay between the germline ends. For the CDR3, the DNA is TGTGCCAGCAGCTTGGGACAGCGAGAGACCCAGTACTTC. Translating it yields CASSLGQRETQYF.

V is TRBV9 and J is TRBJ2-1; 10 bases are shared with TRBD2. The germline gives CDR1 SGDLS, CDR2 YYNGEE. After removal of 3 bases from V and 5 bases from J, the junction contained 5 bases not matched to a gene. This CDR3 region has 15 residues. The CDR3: CASSAPGLADNEQFF. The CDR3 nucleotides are TGTGCCAGCAGCGCTCCCGGACTAGCGGACAATGAGCAGTTCTTC.

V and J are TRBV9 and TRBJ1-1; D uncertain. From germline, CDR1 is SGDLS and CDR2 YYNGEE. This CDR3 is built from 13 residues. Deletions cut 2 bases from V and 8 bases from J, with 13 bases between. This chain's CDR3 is CASSVSGEGEAFF. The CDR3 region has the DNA TGTGCCAGCAGCGTGTCCGGGGAGGGAGAAGCTTTCTTT.

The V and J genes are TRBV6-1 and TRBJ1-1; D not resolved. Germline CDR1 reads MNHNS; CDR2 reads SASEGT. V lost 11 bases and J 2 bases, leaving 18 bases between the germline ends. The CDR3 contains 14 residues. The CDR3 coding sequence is TGTGCCGCCAGTCGAGAACCGGGAAACACTGAAGCTTTCTTT. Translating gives CAASREPGNTEAFF.

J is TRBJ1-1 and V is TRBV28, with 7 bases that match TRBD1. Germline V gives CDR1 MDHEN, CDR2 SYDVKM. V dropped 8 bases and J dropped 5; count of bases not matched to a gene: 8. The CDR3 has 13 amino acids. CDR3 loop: CASQSRDSTEAFF. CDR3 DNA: TGTGCCAGCCAGTCCCGGGACAGTACTGAAGCTTTCTTT.

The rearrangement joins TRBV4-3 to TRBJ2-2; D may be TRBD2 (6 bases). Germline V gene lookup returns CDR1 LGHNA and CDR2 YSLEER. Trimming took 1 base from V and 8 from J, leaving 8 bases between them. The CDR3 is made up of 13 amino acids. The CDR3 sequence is CASSQAAGGELFF. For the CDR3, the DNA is TGCGCCAGCAGCCAAGCGGCGGGGGGGGAGCTGTTTTTT.

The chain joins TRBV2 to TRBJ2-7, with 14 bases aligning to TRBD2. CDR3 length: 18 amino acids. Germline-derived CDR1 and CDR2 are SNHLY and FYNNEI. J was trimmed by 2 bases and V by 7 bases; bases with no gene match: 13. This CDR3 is CASMGTSGSDRSPYEQYF. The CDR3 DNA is TGTGCCAGCATGGGGACTAGCGGGAGCGACCGGAGCCCCTACGAGCAGTACTTC. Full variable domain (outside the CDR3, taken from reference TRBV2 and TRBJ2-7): EPEVTQTPSHQVTQMGQEVILRCVPISNHLYFYWYRQILGQKVEFLVSFYNNEISEKSEIFDDQFSVERPDGSNFTLKIRSTKLEDSAMYFCASMGTSGSDRSPYEQYFGPGTRLTVT.

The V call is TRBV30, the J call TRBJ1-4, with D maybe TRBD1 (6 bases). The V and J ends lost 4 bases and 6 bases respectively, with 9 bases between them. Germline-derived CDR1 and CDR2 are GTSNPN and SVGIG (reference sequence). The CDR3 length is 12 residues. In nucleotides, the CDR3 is TGTGCCTGGACCAGGGGAGATGAAAAACTGTTTTTT. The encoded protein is CAWTRGDEKLFF. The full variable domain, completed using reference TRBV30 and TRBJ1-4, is SQTIHQWPATLVQPVGSPLSLECTVEGTSNPNLYWYRQAAGRGLQLLFYSVGIGQISSEVPQNLSASRPQDRQFILSSKKLLLSDSGFYLCAWTRGDEKLFFGSGTQLSVL.

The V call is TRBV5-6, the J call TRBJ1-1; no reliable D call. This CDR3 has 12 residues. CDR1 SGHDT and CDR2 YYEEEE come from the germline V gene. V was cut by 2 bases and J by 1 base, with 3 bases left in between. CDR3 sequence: CASSLQNTEAFF. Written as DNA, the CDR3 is TGTGCCAGCAGCTTACAGAACACTGAAGCTTTCTTT.

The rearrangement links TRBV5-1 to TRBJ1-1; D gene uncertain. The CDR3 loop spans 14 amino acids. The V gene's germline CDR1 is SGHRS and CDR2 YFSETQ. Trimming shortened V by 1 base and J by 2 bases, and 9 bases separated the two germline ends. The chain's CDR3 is CASSLSSDNTEAFF. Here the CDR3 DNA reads TGCGCCAGCAGCTTGAGTTCAGACAACACTGAAGCTTTCTTT. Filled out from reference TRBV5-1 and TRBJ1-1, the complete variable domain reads KAGVTQTPRYLIKTRGQQVTLSCSPISGHRSVSWYQQTPGQGLQFLFEYFSETQRNKGNFPGRFSGRQFSNSRSEMNVSTLELGDSALYLCASSLSSDNTEAFFGQGTRLTVV.

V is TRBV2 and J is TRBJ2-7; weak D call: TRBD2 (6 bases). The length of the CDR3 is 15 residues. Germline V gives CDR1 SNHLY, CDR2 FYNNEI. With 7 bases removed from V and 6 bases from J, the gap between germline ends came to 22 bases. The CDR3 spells CASKFVDRGSTEQYF. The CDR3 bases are TGTGCCAGCAAGTTTGTGGACCGGGGGAGCACCGAGCAGTACTTC.

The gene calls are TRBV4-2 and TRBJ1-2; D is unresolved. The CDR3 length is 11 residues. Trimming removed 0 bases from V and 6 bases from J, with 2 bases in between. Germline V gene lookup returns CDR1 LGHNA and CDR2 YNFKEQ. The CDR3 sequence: CASSQEDGYTF. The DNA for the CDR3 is TGTGCCAGCAGCCAAGAAGATGGCTACACCTTC.

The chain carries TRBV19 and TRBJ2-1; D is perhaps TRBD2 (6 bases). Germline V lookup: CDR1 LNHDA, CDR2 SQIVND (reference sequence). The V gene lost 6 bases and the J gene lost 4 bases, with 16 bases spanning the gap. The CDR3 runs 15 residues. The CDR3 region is CASRPPGLKYNEQFF. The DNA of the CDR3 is TGTGCCAGTAGACCACCGGGACTGAAATACAATGAGCAGTTCTTC.

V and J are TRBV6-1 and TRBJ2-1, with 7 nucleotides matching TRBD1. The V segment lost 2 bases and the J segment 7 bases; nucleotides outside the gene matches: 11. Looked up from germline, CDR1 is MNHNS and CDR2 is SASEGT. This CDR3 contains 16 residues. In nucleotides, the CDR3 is TGTGCCAGCAGTGAACGAGGTTGGGACAGCCTTAATGAGCAGTTCTTC. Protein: CASSERGWDSLNEQFF.

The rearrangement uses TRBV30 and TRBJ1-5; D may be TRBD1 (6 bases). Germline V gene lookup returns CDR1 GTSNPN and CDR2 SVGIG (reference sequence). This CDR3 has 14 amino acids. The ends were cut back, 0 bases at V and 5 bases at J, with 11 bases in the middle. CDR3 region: CAWSVGQKDQPQHF. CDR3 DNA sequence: TGTGCCTGGAGTGTCGGACAGAAGGATCAGCCCCAGCATTTT.

CDR3 sequence: CASSQREAGNTIYF. CDR3 bases: TGTGCCAGCAGCCAGAGGGAAGCTGGAAACACCATATATTTT. The chain couples TRBV7-9 to TRBJ1-3; D is uncertain. Trimming removed 5 bases from V and 2 bases from J, with 10 bases in between. The CDR3 loop spans 14 amino acids. From germline, CDR1 is SEHNR and CDR2 FQNEAQ (reference sequence). The variable domain in full, with the rest retrieved from reference TRBV7-9 and TRBJ1-3, is DTGVSQNPRHKITKRGQNVTFRCDPISEHNRLYWYRQTLGQGPEFLTYFQNEAQLEKSRLLSDRFSAERPKGSFSTLEIQRTEQGDSAMYLCASSQREAGNTIYFGEGSWLTVV.

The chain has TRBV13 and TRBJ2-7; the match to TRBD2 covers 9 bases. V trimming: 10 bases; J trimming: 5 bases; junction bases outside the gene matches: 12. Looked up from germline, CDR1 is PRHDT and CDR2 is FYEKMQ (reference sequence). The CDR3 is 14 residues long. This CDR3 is CATQPGSGSHEQYF. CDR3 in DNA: TGTGCCACCCAACCGGGTAGCGGGAGCCACGAGCAGTACTTC.